This paragraph covers one T cell receptor (beta chain) sequence. The antigen is undetermined. The entry originates in a study of cytomegalovirus exposure and HLA in healthy donors. Whole-study findings and limits: For most TCR beta V segments, an earlier analysis put the productive rate at about 90% or about 30% of the time. Reportedly, fewer N-insertions than the approximately 700-donor mean appeared in an Asian-associated ancestry cluster in a later analysis.

PCR employed 60 Vbeta and 13 Jbeta primers. The method was immunoSEQ multiplex PCR; TCRdb's version includes in-frame clones alone and lacks a portion of them. The sample gives approximately 210,000 clones, more than 60% of which show up once; roughly 2% is in the top ten. When sampled, the donors appeared nominally healthy, though they likely had unrecorded immune exposures. V lost 5 bases and J 3 bases, leaving 19 bases between the germline ends. CDR3 length: 17 amino acids. Germline CDR1 and CDR2: PRHDT and FYEKMQ (reference sequence). This receptor was obtained from a woman younger than 45 in good health and CMV-seropositive. Sequencing was carried out using PBMCs. The chain carries TRBV13 and TRBJ1-4; unclear D gene. The CDR3 region is CASSPSGGRHANEKLFF. In DNA, the CDR3 is TGTGCCAGCAGCCCAAGTGGAGGCAGGCACGCTAATGAAAAACTGTTTTTT.